This T cell receptor (beta chain) is from a study of blood T cells in healthy people across ages. Study-wide results and caveats: In long-lived donors, naive CD4+ cell counts and diversity exceeded those of aged donors. No conclusive comparison of naive versus antigen-experienced cells was possible with unsorted PBMCs.

A J-beta primer mix and a sample-barcoded 5' primer were used in a second PCR of roughly 6 to 12 cycles. Every sample gave at least 2.5 million paired-end reads containing CDR3. TCRdb re-called the 5' RACE reads through MiXCR, storing one row per CDR3 protein. The sample carries 750,000 to 950,000 distinct CDR3 sequences, less than 70% recorded once. V lost 6 bases and J 2 bases, leaving 17 bases between the germline ends. CDR3 size: 14 residues. Per germline, CDR1 DFQATT and CDR2 SNEGSKA (reference sequence). As to this clonotype: The target antigen is unknown.

Roughly 10 milliliters of peripheral blood were drawn from each donor. The chain couples TRBV20-1 to TRBJ2-7, with D uncertain. The receptor's source is an elderly man in good health. What was sequenced was blood. The CDR3 region is CSAGIATYTYEQYF. The DNA of the CDR3 is TGCAGTGCAGGAATCGCGACTTATACCTACGAGCAGTACTTC.